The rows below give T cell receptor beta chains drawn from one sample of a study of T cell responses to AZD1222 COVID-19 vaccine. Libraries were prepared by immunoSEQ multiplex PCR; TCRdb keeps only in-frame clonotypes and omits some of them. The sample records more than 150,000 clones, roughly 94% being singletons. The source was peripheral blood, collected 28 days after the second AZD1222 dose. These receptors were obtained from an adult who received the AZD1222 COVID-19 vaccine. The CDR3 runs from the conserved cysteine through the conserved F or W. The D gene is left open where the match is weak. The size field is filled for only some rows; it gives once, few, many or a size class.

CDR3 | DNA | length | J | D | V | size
CASSQGGRGGTGELFF | TGCGCCAGCAGCCAAGGTGGTCGGGGGGGCACCGGGGAGCTGTTTTTT | 16 | TRBJ2-2 | TRBD2 | TRBV4-1 | NA
CASSLAARAYNEQFF | TGTGCCAGCAGCTTAGCGGCCAGGGCCTACAATGAGCAGTTCTTC | 15 | TRBJ2-1 | NA | TRBV7-2 | NA
CASSPLGAYSYEQYF | TGTGCCAGCAGTCCCCTGGGGGCTTACTCCTACGAGCAGTACTTC | 15 | TRBJ2-7 | NA | TRBV27 | NA
CASSHWTGNGYTF | TGTGCCAGCAGCCACTGGACAGGGAATGGCTACACCTTC | 13 | TRBJ1-2 | TRBD1 | TRBV3-1/TRBV3-2 | once
CASRGGNRATEAFF | TGTGCCAGCAGAGGGGGTAATAGGGCTACTGAAGCTTTCTTT | 14 | TRBJ1-1 | NA | TRBV2 | NA
CASSLGLAGDYNEQFF | TGCGCCAGCAGCTTGGGTCTAGCGGGCGACTACAATGAGCAGTTCTTC | 16 | TRBJ2-1 | TRBD2 | TRBV5-1 | NA
CASSKGQGWYEQYF | TGTGCCAGCAGCAAAGGACAGGGTTGGTACGAGCAGTACTTC | 14 | TRBJ2-7 | TRBD1 | TRBV5-6 | NA
CASGTSGNTIYF | TGTGCCAGCGGAACCTCTGGAAACACCATATATTTT | 12 | TRBJ1-3 | NA | TRBV27 | NA
CASSPQGYNQPQHF | TGTGCCAGCTCCCCCCAGGGCTACAATCAGCCCCAGCATTTT | 14 | TRBJ1-5 | NA | TRBV28 | NA
CASSLEWTVNTEAFF | TGTGCCAGCAGCTTGGAGTGGACGGTGAACACTGAAGCTTTCTTT | 15 | TRBJ1-1 | NA | TRBV5-6 | NA
CASSFHAGGITEAFF | TGTGCCAGCAGCTTCCATGCAGGGGGCATCACTGAAGCTTTCTTT | 15 | TRBJ1-1 | TRBD1 | TRBV11-2 | NA
CATAGGLQETQYF | TGCGCCACCGCGGGGGGACTACAAGAGACCCAGTACTTC | 13 | TRBJ2-5 | TRBD2 | TRBV5-1 | NA
CASSFPPTDRNQPQHF | TGTGCCAGCAGTTTCCCACCGACAGACAGAAATCAGCCCCAGCATTTT | 16 | TRBJ1-5 | NA | TRBV6-2/TRBV6-3 | NA
CASSLAGPEAFF | TGTGCCAGCAGCTTAGCGGGGCCAGAAGCTTTCTTT | 12 | TRBJ1-1 | NA | TRBV7-9 | NA
CASSLAGLAGEIHEQYF | TGTGCCAGCAGCTTGGCGGGACTAGCGGGAGAAATCCACGAGCAGTACTTC | 17 | TRBJ2-7 | TRBD2 | TRBV5-4 | NA
CASSLNAGLIDIQYF | TGTGCCAGCAGCTTAAATGCAGGGTTGATCGACATTCAGTACTTC | 15 | TRBJ2-4 | NA | TRBV7-9 | NA
CASSGSPSDRLQETQYF | TGTGCCAGCAGCGGTAGCCCCTCGGACAGACTCCAAGAGACCCAGTACTTC | 17 | TRBJ2-5 | NA | TRBV7-2 | NA
CASTDADSNQPQHF | TGTGCCAGCACGGACGCGGATAGCAATCAGCCCCAGCATTTT | 14 | TRBJ1-5 | NA | TRBV2 | NA
CASSPSINYNEQFF | TGTGCCAGCAGCCCCTCAATAAATTACAATGAGCAGTTCTTC | 14 | TRBJ2-1 | NA | TRBV14 | NA
CASTGQNFQPQHF | TGTGCCAGTACGGGACAGAATTTTCAGCCCCAGCATTTT | 13 | TRBJ1-5 | TRBD1 | TRBV19 | NA
CARGGDSNSGNTIYF | TGTGCCAGGGGGGGCGACAGTAACTCTGGAAACACCATATATTTT | 15 | TRBJ1-3 | NA | TRBV3-1/TRBV3-2 | NA
CASSLRAYTEAFF | TGTGCCAGCAGCTTAAGGGCGTACACTGAAGCTTTCTTT | 13 | TRBJ1-1 | NA | TRBV5-5 | NA
CASSIASDLSNQPQHF | TGTGCCAGTAGTATAGCCTCAGATCTCAGCAATCAGCCCCAGCATTTT | 16 | TRBJ1-5 | NA | TRBV19 | few
CASSLMITLRNQPQHF | TGTGCCAGCAGCTTGATGATCACTCTTCGCAATCAGCCCCAGCATTTT | 16 | TRBJ1-5 | NA | TRBV5-8 | NA
CASSIRARGANEKLFF | TGTGCCAGTAGTATCAGGGCGAGGGGCGCGAATGAAAAACTGTTTTTT | 16 | TRBJ1-4 | NA | TRBV19 | NA
CASSPTGGKVLNTEAFF | TGTGCCAGCAGCCCGACAGGGGGAAAAGTCTTGAACACTGAAGCTTTCTTT | 17 | TRBJ1-1 | TRBD1 | TRBV7-3 | NA
CASSLDLAVYEQYF | TGTGCCAGCAGCCTCGACCTGGCCGTCTACGAGCAGTACTTC | 14 | TRBJ2-7 | NA | TRBV7-8 | once
CASSQDPTSGGRDTQYF | TGTGCCAGCAGCCAAGACCCCACTAGCGGGGGGCGAGATACGCAGTATTTT | 17 | TRBJ2-3 | TRBD2 | TRBV14 | once
CASSRDTGILRPGANVLTF | TGCGCCAGCAGCCGTGATACCGGGATATTAAGGCCTGGGGCCAACGTCCTGACTTTC | 19 | TRBJ2-6 | NA | TRBV4-3 | NA
CASSDLGLNEQFF | TGTGCCAGCAGTGATCTAGGGCTGAATGAGCAGTTCTTC | 13 | TRBJ2-1 | NA | TRBV6-1 | few
CASSPGTGGYTF | TGTGCCAGTAGTCCGGGGACAGGCGGCTACACCTTC | 12 | TRBJ1-2 | TRBD1 | TRBV19 | NA
CASSGFSGNTIYF | TGTGCCAGCAGCGGGTTTTCTGGAAACACCATATATTTT | 13 | TRBJ1-3 | NA | TRBV6-5 | NA
CASSIPAYNEQFF | TGTGCCAGTAGTATTCCGGCCTACAATGAGCAGTTCTTC | 13 | TRBJ2-1 | NA | TRBV19 | NA
CASSSAGNTEAFF | TGTGCCAGCAGCTCGGCAGGGAACACTGAAGCTTTCTTT | 13 | TRBJ1-1 | NA | TRBV7-2 | NA
CASSPYPSGSYEQYF | TGTGCCAGCAGTCCCTATCCTAGCGGGAGTTACGAGCAGTACTTC | 15 | TRBJ2-7 | TRBD2 | TRBV28 | NA
CASNSRVNTEAFF | TGTGCCAGCAATTCCAGGGTGAACACTGAAGCTTTCTTT | 13 | TRBJ1-1 | NA | TRBV6-5 | NA
CASSVPVGAPGANVLTF | TGTGCCAGCAGCGTTCCAGTTGGGGCGCCTGGGGCCAACGTCCTGACTTTC | 17 | TRBJ2-6 | NA | TRBV7-2 | once